These T cell receptor beta chains were read from a single sample in a study of blood T cell repertoires in COVID-19. Sequencing used immunoSEQ multiplex PCR; TCRdb keeps in-frame clones, though not all of them. The table records 85,000 to 95,000 clones, roughly 88% of them present only once. The sample consisted of peripheral blood. These receptors were obtained from a human donor in a cohort sampled during active COVID-19. Both conserved end residues are part of each CDR3. A D gene is named only where the DNA matches it firmly. Clone size appears in some rows only: once, few, many, or a class for an expanded clone.

>TRBV7-2|-|TRBJ2-1|-
CASRTTTEYNEQFF
TGTGCCAGCAGAACCACGACTGAATACAATGAGCAGTTCTTC
>TRBV19|-|TRBJ2-1|few
CASRTRSSYNEQFF
TGTGCCAGTAGGACTAGGAGCTCCTACAATGAGCAGTTCTTC
>TRBV19|TRBD1|TRBJ1-5|few
CASSSDRDQPQHF
TGTGCCAGTAGTAGCGACAGGGATCAGCCCCAGCATTTT
>TRBV28|-|TRBJ1-5|-
CASRKQDRTLGPQHF
TGTGCCAGCAGAAAACAGGACCGGACCCTGGGGCCCCAGCATTTT
>TRBV28|TRBD1|TRBJ1-5|-
CASSDTGTEPNQPQHF
TGTGCCAGCAGTGATACTGGGACAGAACCCAATCAGCCCCAGCATTTT
>TRBV19|TRBD1|TRBJ2-6|few
CASRDRVSSGANVLTF
TGTGCCAGTAGGGACAGGGTTTCCTCTGGGGCCAACGTCCTGACTTTC
>TRBV7-6|-|TRBJ2-3|few
CASSLARGNRFTDTQYF
TGTGCCAGCAGCTTAGCGCGGGGAAACCGATTCACAGATACGCAGTATTTT
>TRBV5-6|TRBD1|TRBJ1-5|-
CASSLLQGGNQPQHF
TGTGCCAGCAGCCTCCTACAGGGGGGAAATCAGCCCCAGCATTTT
>TRBV7-2|TRBD2|TRBJ2-1|-
CASSFYPSGPLSSYNEQFF
TGTGCCAGCAGCTTCTATCCTAGCGGGCCTTTAAGCTCCTACAATGAGCAGTTCTTC
>TRBV6-1|TRBD1|TRBJ1-2|-
CASSEPSAGGGRDGYTF
TGTGCCAGCAGTGAACCCTCGGCAGGGGGCGGCAGGGATGGCTACACCTTC
>TRBV4-3|TRBD1|TRBJ2-2|once
CASSRGDRGRRELFF
TGCGCCAGCAGCCGAGGGGACAGGGGGCGCCGGGAGCTGTTTTTT
>TRBV7-9|TRBD2|TRBJ2-7|-
CASSPGLRYEQYF
TGTGCCAGCAGCCCGGGACTACGGTACGAGCAGTACTTC
>TRBV9|TRBD2|TRBJ2-3|-
CASSGTQLAGGDTQYF
TGTGCCAGCAGCGGAACGCAACTAGCGGGGGGAGATACGCAGTATTTT
>TRBV5-6|-|TRBJ2-6|-
CASSLRGAGGANVLTF
TGTGCCAGCAGCTTGCGGGGGGCAGGAGGGGCCAACGTCCTGACTTTC
>TRBV19|TRBD1|TRBJ2-5|few
CASSTRQGKQETQYF
TGTGCCAGTAGTACAAGACAGGGGAAACAAGAGACCCAGTACTTC
>TRBV11-2|-|TRBJ2-7|-
CASSNLGLDEQYF
TGTGCCAGCAGCAACTTGGGGCTCGACGAGCAGTACTTC
>TRBV6-6|-|TRBJ2-2|-
CASSFGVSLNTGELFF
TGTGCCAGCAGTTTCGGGGTTAGCCTCAACACCGGGGAGCTGTTTTTT
>TRBV27|-|TRBJ1-2|-
CASRYQGREGYTF
TGTGCCAGCAGATACCAAGGCCGGGAAGGCTACACCTTC
>TRBV28|TRBD2|TRBJ2-3|-
CASRTSGGLGDTQYF
TGTGCCAGCAGGACTAGCGGGGGACTTGGGGATACGCAGTATTTT
>TRBV6-4|TRBD2|TRBJ2-2|-
CASSDSASGLPRDTGELFF
TGTGCCAGCAGTGACTCGGCTAGCGGCCTTCCTAGGGACACCGGGGAGCTGTTTTTT
>TRBV9|-|TRBJ1-5|-
CASSVGGANQPQHF
TGTGCCAGCAGCGTCGGGGGGGCCAATCAGCCCCAGCATTTT
>TRBV9|TRBD1|TRBJ1-6|-
CASSDDRGNSPLHF
TGTGCCAGCAGCGACGACAGGGGTAATTCACCCCTCCACTTT
>TRBV19|TRBD1|TRBJ1-3|-
CASSINSGTGGVSGNTIYF
TGTGCCAGTAGTATCAACTCCGGGACAGGGGGAGTCTCTGGAAACACCATATATTTT
>TRBV7-3|-|TRBJ2-1|-
CASSSGEGEQFF
TGTGCCAGCAGCTCCGGAGAGGGTGAGCAGTTCTTC
>TRBV7-6|-|TRBJ2-1|-
CASSLAAVINEQFF
TGTGCCAGCAGCTTAGCGGCCGTAATCAATGAGCAGTTCTTC
>TRBV9|TRBD2|TRBJ2-7|-
CASSVASGSVSYEQYF
TGTGCCAGCAGCGTAGCTAGCGGGAGTGTCTCCTACGAGCAGTACTTC
>TRBV12-3/TRBV12-4|-|TRBJ1-5|-
CASRPQSDQPQHF
TGTGCCAGCAGGCCTCAAAGCGATCAGCCCCAGCATTTT
>TRBV7-2|-|TRBJ2-1|-
CASSLRWGDSGTLNEQFF
TGTGCCAGCAGCCTAAGGTGGGGGGATTCGGGGACGCTCAATGAGCAGTTCTTC
>TRBV12-3/TRBV12-4|-|TRBJ2-1|-
CASISGAGNEQFF
TGTGCCAGCATCTCAGGGGCCGGCAATGAGCAGTTCTTC
>TRBV27|TRBD2|TRBJ2-3|-
CASSPSPGGIPGPDTQYF
TGTGCCAGCAGTCCCTCCCCGGGGGGAATCCCTGGCCCAGATACGCAGTATTTT
>TRBV29-1|TRBD2|TRBJ2-3|once
CSVALAGGTDTQYF
TGCAGCGTTGCGCTAGCGGGGGGCACAGATACGCAGTATTTT
>TRBV7-2|-|TRBJ2-3|few
CASSLQRYKGSTDTQYF
TGTGCCAGCAGCTTACAGCGATATAAGGGGAGCACAGATACGCAGTATTTT
>TRBV6-5|TRBD2|TRBJ2-7|-
CATQPLSGSKDEQYF
TGTGCCACCCAACCCCTTAGCGGGAGTAAAGACGAGCAGTACTTC